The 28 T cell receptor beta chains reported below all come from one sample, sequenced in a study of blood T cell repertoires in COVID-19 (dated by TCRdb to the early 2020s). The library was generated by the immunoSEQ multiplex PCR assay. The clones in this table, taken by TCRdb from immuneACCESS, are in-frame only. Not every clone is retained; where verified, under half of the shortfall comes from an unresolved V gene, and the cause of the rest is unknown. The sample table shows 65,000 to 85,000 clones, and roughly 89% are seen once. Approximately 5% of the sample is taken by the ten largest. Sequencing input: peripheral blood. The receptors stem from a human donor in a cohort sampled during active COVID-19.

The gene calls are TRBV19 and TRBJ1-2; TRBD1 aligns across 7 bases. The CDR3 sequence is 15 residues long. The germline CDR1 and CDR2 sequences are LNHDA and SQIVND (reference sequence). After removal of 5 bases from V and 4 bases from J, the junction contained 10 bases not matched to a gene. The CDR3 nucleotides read TGTGCCAGTAGTGTACCGGGACAGAAAATCTATGGCTACACCTTC. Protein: CASSVPGQKIYGYTF.

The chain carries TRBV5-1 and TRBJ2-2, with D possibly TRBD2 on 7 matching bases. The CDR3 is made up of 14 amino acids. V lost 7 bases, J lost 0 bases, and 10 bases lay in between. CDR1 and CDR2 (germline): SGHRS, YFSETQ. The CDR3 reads CASAGASNTGELFF. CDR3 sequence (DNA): TGCGCCAGCGCGGGGGCATCGAACACCGGGGAGCTGTTTTTT.

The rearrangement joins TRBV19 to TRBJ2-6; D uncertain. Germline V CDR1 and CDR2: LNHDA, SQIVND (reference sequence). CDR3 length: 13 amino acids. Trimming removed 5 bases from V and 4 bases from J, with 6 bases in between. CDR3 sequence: CASSPQGANVLTF. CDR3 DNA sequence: TGTGCCAGTAGTCCCCAGGGGGCCAACGTCCTGACTTTC. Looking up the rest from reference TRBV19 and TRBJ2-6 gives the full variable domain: DGGITQSPKYLFRKEGQNVTLSCEQNLNHDAMYWYRQDPGQGLRLIYYSQIVNDFQKGDIAEGYSVSREKKESFPLTVTSAQKNPTAFYLCASSPQGANVLTFGAGSRLTVL.

Written as DNA, the CDR3 is TGTGCCAGCAGCCCGTTGGGCCGGACAGGGACCGAGCAGTACTTC. Translated, it gives CASSPLGRTGTEQYF. This chain uses TRBV7-6 with TRBJ2-7, with TRBD1 identical over 8 bases. Germline CDR1 is SGHVS and CDR2 is FNYEAQ. V dropped 5 bases and J dropped 6; count of bases not matched to a gene: 12. This CDR3 comprises 15 residues.

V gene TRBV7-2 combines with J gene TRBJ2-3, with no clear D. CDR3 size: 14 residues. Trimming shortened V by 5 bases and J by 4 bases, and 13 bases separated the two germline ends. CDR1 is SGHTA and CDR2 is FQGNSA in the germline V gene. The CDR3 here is CASSPSLPPDTQYF. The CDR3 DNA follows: TGTGCCAGCAGCCCGTCACTCCCCCCAGATACGCAGTATTTT.

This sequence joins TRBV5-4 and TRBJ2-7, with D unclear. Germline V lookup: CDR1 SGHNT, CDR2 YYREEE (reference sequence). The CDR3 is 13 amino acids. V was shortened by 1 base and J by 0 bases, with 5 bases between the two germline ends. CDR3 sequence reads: CASSLPRSYEQYF. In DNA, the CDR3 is TGTGCCAGCAGCTTGCCGCGCTCCTACGAGCAGTACTTC.

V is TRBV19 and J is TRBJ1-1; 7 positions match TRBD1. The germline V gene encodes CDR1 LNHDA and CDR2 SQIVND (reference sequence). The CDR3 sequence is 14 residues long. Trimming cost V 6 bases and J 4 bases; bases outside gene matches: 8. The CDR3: CASRSTGPPTEAFF. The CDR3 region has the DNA TGTGCCAGTAGATCGACAGGGCCCCCCACTGAAGCTTTCTTT. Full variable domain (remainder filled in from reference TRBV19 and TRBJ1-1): DGGITQSPKYLFRKEGQNVTLSCEQNLNHDAMYWYRQDPGQGLRLIYYSQIVNDFQKGDIAEGYSVSREKKESFPLTVTSAQKNPTAFYLCASRSTGPPTEAFFGQGTRLTVV.

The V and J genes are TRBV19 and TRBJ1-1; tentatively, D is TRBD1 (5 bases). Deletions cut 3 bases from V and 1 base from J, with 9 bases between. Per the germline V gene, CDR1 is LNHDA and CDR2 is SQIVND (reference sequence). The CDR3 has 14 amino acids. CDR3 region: CASSIAGANTEAFF. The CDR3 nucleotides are TGTGCCAGTAGTATTGCTGGGGCGAACACTGAAGCTTTCTTT.

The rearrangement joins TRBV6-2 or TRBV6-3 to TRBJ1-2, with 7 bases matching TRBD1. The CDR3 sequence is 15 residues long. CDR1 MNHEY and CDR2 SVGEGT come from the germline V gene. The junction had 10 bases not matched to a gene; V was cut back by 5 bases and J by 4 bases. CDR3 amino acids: CASSLGTDRGYGYTF. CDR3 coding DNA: TGTGCCAGCAGTCTCGGGACAGACCGGGGCTATGGCTACACCTTC.

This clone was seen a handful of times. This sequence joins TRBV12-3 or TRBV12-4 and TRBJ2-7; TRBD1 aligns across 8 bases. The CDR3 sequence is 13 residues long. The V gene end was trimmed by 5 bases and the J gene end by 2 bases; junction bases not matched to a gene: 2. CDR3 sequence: CASSRTGTYEQYF. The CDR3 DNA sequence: TGTGCCAGCAGTCGGACAGGGACCTACGAGCAGTACTTC.

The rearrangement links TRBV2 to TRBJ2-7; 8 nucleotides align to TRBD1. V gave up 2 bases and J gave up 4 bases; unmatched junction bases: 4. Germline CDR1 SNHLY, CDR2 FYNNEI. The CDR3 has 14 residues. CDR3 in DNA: TGTGCCAGCAGTGAATTCGGACAGGGTTACGAGCAGTACTTC. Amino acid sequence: CASSEFGQGYEQYF.

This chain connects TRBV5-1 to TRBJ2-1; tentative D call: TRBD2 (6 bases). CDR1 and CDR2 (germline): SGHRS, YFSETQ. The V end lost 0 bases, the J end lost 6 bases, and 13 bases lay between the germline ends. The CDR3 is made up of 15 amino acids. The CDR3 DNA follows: TGCGCCAGCAGCTTGGGGACTATCGGACCCAATGAGCAGTTCTTC. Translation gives CASSLGTIGPNEQFF.

The CDR3 spells CAWGRDRGRGGSPLHF. CDR3 DNA sequence: TGTGCCTGGGGCCGGGACAGGGGGCGCGGGGGTTCACCCCTCCACTTT. The chain uses TRBV30 and TRBJ1-6, with 12 bases matching TRBD1. There are 16 residues in the CDR3. The ends lost 5 bases at V and 9 bases at J; junction bases unmatched: 11. Germline lookup yields CDR1 GTSNPN and CDR2 SVGIG (reference sequence).

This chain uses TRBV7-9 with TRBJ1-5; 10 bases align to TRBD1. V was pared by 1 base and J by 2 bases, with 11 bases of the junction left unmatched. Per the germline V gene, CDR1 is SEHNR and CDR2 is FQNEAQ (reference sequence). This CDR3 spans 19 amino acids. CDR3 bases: TGTGCCAGCAGCTTAGTCGGGGACAGGGGTTTTTTTGGCAATCAGCCCCAGCATTTT. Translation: CASSLVGDRGFFGNQPQHF.

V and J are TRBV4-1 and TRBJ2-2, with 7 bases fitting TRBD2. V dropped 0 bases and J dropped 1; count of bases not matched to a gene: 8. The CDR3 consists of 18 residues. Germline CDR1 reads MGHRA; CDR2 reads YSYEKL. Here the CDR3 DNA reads TGCGCCAGCAGCCAAGATCGTTTCGGCGGGGGGAACACCGGGGAGCTGTTTTTT. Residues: CASSQDRFGGGNTGELFF.

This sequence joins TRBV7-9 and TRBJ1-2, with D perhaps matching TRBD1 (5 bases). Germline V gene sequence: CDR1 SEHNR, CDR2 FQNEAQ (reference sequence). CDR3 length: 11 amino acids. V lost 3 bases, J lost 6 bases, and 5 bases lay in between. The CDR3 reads CASSLGHGYTF. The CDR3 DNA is TGTGCCAGCAGCTTGGGGCATGGCTACACCTTC.

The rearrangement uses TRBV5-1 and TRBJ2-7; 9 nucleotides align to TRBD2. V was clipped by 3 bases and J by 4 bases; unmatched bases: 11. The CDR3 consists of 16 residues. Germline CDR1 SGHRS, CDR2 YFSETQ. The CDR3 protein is CASSSGVSGSSYEQYF. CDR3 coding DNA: TGCGCCAGCAGCTCGGGGGTTAGCGGGAGCTCGTACGAGCAGTACTTC.

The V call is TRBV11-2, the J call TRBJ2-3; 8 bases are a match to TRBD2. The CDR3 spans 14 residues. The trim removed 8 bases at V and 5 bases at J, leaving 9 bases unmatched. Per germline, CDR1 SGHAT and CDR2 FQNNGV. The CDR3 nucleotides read TGTGCCAGCTGTAGCGGGATCGCCGTAGATACGCAGTATTTT. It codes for CASCSGIAVDTQYF.

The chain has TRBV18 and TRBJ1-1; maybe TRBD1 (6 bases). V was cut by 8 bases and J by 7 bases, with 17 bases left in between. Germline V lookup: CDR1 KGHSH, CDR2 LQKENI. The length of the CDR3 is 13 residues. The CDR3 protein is CASTSKDSVEAFF. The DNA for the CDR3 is TGTGCCAGCACTTCCAAGGACAGTGTTGAAGCTTTCTTT.

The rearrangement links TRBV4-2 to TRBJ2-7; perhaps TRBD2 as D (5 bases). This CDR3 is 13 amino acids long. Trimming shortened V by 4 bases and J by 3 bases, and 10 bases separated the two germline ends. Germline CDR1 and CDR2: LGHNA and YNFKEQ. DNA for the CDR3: TGTGCCAGCAGCCCCGGGGTAATCTACGAGCAGTACTTC. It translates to CASSPGVIYEQYF.

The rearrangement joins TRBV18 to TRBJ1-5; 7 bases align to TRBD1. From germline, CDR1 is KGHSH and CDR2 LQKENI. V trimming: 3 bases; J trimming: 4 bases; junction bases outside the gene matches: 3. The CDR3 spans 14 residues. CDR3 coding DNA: TGTGCCAGCTCACCTGCAGGGGGGAATCAGCCCCAGCATTTT. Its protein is CASSPAGGNQPQHF.

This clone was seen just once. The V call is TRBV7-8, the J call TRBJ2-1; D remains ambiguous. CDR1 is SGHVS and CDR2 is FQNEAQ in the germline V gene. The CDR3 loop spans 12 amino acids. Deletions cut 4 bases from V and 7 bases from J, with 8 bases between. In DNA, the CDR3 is TGTGCCAGCAGCTCCGCGAGGAATGAGCAGTTCTTC. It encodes CASSSARNEQFF.

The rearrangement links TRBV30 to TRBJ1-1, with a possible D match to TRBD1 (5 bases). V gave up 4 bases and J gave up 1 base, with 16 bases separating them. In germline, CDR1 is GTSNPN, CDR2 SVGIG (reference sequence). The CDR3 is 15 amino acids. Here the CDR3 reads CAWIPLVGENTEAFF. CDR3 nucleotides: TGTGCCTGGATCCCTTTGGTAGGGGAGAACACTGAAGCTTTCTTT.

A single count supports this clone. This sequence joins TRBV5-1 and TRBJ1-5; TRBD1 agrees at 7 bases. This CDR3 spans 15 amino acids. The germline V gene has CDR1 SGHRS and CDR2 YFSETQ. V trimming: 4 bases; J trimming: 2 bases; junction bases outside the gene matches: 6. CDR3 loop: CASSEGGGGNQPQHF. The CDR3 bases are TGCGCCAGCAGCGAAGGGGGCGGCGGCAATCAGCCCCAGCATTTT.

CDR3: CASSSGTSGGITDTQYF. CDR3 DNA: TGTGCCAGCAGCTCCGGGACTAGCGGGGGGATCACAGATACGCAGTATTTT. The V and J genes are TRBV11-3 and TRBJ2-3, with 15 bases aligning to TRBD2. The CDR3 consists of 17 residues. The V gene's germline CDR1 is SGHNT and CDR2 YENEEA. The junction had 4 bases not matched to a gene; V was cut back by 4 bases and J by 2 bases.

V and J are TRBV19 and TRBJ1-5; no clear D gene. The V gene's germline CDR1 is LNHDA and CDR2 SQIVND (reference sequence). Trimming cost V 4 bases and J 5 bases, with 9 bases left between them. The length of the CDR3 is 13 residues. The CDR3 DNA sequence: TGTGCCAGTAGTACCCAGCGAGATCAGCCCCAGCATTTT. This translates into CASSTQRDQPQHF.

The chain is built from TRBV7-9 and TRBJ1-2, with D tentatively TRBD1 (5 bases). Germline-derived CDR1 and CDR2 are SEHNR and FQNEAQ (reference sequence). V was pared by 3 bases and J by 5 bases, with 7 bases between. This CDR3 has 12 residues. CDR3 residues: CASSFPGYGYTF. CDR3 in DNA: TGTGCCAGCAGCTTCCCAGGGTATGGCTACACCTTC.

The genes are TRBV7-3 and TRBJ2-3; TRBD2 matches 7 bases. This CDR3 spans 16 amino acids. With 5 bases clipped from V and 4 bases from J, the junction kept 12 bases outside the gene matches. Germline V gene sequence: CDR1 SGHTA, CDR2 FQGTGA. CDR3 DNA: TGTGCCAGCAGCATTGGGACTCCGGGGGGTCCAGATACGCAGTATTTT. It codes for CASSIGTPGGPDTQYF.